The T cell receptor (beta chain) under discussion was sequenced for a study of T cells after yellow fever vaccination. Study-wide background: In the case of low-cell-number fractions, SMART-Seq v4 Ultra Low Input was used for preparation.

TCRdb re-derived calls from the 5' RACE reads in MiXCR, one entry per CDR3 protein. The sample lists approximately 150,000 distinct CDR3 sequences, roughly 8.8% occurring once. Germline V gives CDR1 MGHRA, CDR2 YSYEKL. Trimming pared 4 bases from V and 5 bases from J, leaving 11 bases between. The CDR3 is made up of 14 amino acids. The source material was CD8+ T cells sorted from PBMCs, sampled 45 days after the yellow fever booster vaccination. The genes are TRBV4-1 and TRBJ1-4; the D gene is possibly TRBD1 (5 bases). This TCR was sampled from a man aged 18 to 30 who received the YFV17D yellow fever vaccine. CDR3 in DNA: TGCGCCAGCAGCCTCCTCCAGGGAAATGAAAAACTGTTTTTT. Protein sequence: CASSLLQGNEKLFF.